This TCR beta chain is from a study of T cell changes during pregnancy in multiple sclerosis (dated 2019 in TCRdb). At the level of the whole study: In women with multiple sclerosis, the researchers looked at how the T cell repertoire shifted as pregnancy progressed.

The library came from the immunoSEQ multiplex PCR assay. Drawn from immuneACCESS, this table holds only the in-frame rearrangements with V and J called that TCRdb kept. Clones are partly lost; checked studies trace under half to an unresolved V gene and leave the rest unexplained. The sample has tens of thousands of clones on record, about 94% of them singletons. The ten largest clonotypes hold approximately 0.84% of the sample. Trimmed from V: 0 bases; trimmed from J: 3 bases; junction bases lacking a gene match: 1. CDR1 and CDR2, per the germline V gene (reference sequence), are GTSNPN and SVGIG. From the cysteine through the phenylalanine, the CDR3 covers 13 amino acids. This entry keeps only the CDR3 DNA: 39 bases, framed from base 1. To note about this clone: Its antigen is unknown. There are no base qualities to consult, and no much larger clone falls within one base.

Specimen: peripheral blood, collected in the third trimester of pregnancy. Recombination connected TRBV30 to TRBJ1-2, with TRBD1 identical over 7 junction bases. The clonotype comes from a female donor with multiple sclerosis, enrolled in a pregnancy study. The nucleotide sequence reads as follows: TGTGCCTGGAGTGTAGGGACAGACTATGGCTACACCTTC. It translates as CAWSVGTDYGYTF.